This passage covers 16 T cell receptor beta chains from one sample sequenced in a study of T-cell reconstitution after alpha-beta-depleted transplantation in children. Unique molecular identifiers featured in how the TCRbeta library was prepared. Each CDR3 protein gets one entry after TCRdb re-called the PCR reads with MiXCR. Here the sample spans 400,000 to 500,000 distinct CDR3 sequences, about a tenth being singletons. The specimen comprised PBMCs from the stem cell graft donor, sampled from the stem cell graft. All receptors come from a human donor who donated a stem cell graft to a child with acute myeloid leukemia.

This clonotype was counted ten times or more. The gene calls are TRBV29-1 and TRBJ2-7, with D possibly matching TRBD2 (6 bases). The CDR3 is 12 residues long. The germline V gene has CDR1 SQVTM and CDR2 ANQGSEA. Trimming removed 4 bases at V and 6 bases at J, with 13 bases between. This CDR3 is CSVVSGVSEQYF. DNA for the CDR3: TGCAGCGTTGTGTCGGGAGTCTCCGAGCAGTACTTC.

The chain employs TRBV12-3 or TRBV12-4 and TRBJ2-1; D is unclear. V shed 5 bases and J shed 9 bases, with 8 bases lying between them. This CDR3 is built from 11 residues. CDR3 in amino acids: CASSPLVEQFF. CDR3 bases: TGTGCCAGCAGTCCCCTGGTTGAGCAGTTCTTC.

Comments on this clonotype: The junction differs from germline at one of its ends, possibly a read error. The chain recombines TRBV12-3 or TRBV12-4 with TRBJ1-2; 7 bases map to TRBD1. This CDR3 spans 14 amino acids. The DNA for the CDR3 is TGTGCCAGCAGCCTACAGGGGAGTCACTATGGCTACTCCTTC. It codes for CASSLQGSHYGYSF.

The rearrangement links TRBV12-3 or TRBV12-4 to TRBJ1-1; D remains ambiguous. This CDR3 is built from 15 residues. The V end lost 3 bases, the J end lost 5 bases, and 16 bases lay between the germline ends. The CDR3 sequence: CASSFLPEGGTEAFF. DNA for the CDR3: TGTGCCAGCAGTTTTTTACCCGAAGGTGGAACTGAAGCTTTCTTT.

This clonotype showed up just a few times. V usage is TRBV20-1 and J usage is TRBJ1-1, with a weak D call TRBD1 (6 bases). Germline assignment: CDR1 DFQATT and CDR2 SNEGSKA (reference sequence). This CDR3 is 17 amino acids long. V was clipped by 4 bases and J by 1 base, with 22 bases between them. The CDR3 here is CSANGGPGGLQNTEAFF. The CDR3 DNA sequence: TGCAGTGCTAACGGGGGCCCGGGGGGACTTCAGAACACTGAAGCTTTCTTT.

The chain joins TRBV19 to TRBJ2-2; 10 bases are shared with TRBD1. CDR3 size: 16 residues. J lost 1 base, V lost 5 bases, and 4 bases had no gene match. From germline, CDR1 is LNHDA and CDR2 SQIVND (reference sequence). The CDR3 coding sequence is TGTGCCAGTAGTCGACGGGACAGGGGGAACACCGGGGAGCTGTTTTTT. It encodes CASSRRDRGNTGELFF. The full variable domain, rest sourced from reference TRBV19 and TRBJ2-2, is DGGITQSPKYLFRKEGQNVTLSCEQNLNHDAMYWYRQDPGQGLRLIYYSQIVNDFQKGDIAEGYSVSREKKESFPLTVTSAQKNPTAFYLCASSRRDRGNTGELFFGEGSRLTVL.

This clonotype has only a few counts. The chain uses TRBV20-1 and TRBJ1-2; D gene unclear. Germline V gene lookup returns CDR1 DFQATT and CDR2 SNEGSKA (reference sequence). CDR3 size: 14 residues. Trimming pared 6 bases from V and 7 bases from J, leaving 21 bases between. CDR3 region: CSAPSMIQRRGYTF. CDR3 coding DNA: TGCAGTGCCCCTAGCATGATTCAGCGGCGTGGCTACACCTTC.

This CDR3 reads CASSPTAGWSYEQYF. CDR3 nucleotide sequence: TGTGCCAGCAGTCCAACGGCGGGTTGGTCCTACGAGCAGTACTTC. The chain is built from TRBV27 and TRBJ2-7, with D possibly matching TRBD2 (5 bases). The germline gives CDR1 MNHEY, CDR2 SMNVEV (reference sequence). The germline V and J ends were trimmed by 5 bases and 1 base, with 15 bases remaining between them. CDR3 length: 15 residues.

A few counts support this clonotype. The chain uses TRBV12-3 or TRBV12-4 and TRBJ2-2; D unclear. The length of the CDR3 is 15 residues. Trimming stripped 1 base from V and 4 bases from J, with 10 bases between. CDR3: CASSLGRVTTGELFF. CDR3 sequence (DNA): TGTGCCAGCAGTTTAGGGCGAGTTACCACCGGGGAGCTGTTTTTT.

The rearrangement joins TRBV7-6 to TRBJ2-3; D is possibly TRBD2 (6 bases). This CDR3 is built from 15 residues. The V end lost 1 base, the J end lost 1 base, and 9 bases lay between the germline ends. Germline CDR1 is SGHVS and CDR2 is FNYEAQ. The CDR3 region is CASSLDTGGTDTQYF. CDR3 DNA sequence: TGTGCCAGCAGCTTAGACACGGGGGGCACAGATACGCAGTATTTT.

V gene TRBV7-9 combines with J gene TRBJ2-5; TRBD1 matches at 9 bases. V gave up 5 bases and J gave up 2 bases; unmatched junction bases: 9. The germline gives CDR1 SEHNR, CDR2 FQNEAQ (reference sequence). The CDR3 loop spans 16 amino acids. The CDR3 protein is CASSPGRDRAQETQYF. The CDR3 DNA reads TGTGCCAGCAGCCCCGGCCGGGACAGGGCTCAAGAGACCCAGTACTTC.

At least ten counts were recorded for this clonotype. The gene calls are TRBV20-1 and TRBJ2-5, with 7 bases aligning to TRBD2. V lost 5 bases to trimming and J lost 1 base; unmatched junction nucleotides: 13. Germline CDR1 and CDR2: DFQATT and SNEGSKA (reference sequence). The CDR3 length is 16 residues. The CDR3, as DNA: TGCAGTGCTGCCCCCCAGGTAGCGGGCAGCCAAGAGACCCAGTACTTC. This encodes CSAAPQVAGSQETQYF.

This clonotype came up a few times. V and J are TRBV5-6 and TRBJ2-7; D remains ambiguous. V lost 4 bases and J lost 1, with 12 bases in between. The CDR3 runs to 14 residues. The V gene's germline CDR1 is SGHDT and CDR2 YYEEEE. CDR3 protein: CASSVTRSSYEQYF. CDR3 nucleotides: TGTGCCAGCAGCGTGACCAGGAGTTCCTACGAGCAGTACTTC.

This clonotype turned up a few times. This chain joins TRBV20-1 and TRBJ2-5; 14 positions match TRBD2. This CDR3 comprises 16 residues. The germline V gene has CDR1 DFQATT and CDR2 SNEGSKA (reference sequence). J was trimmed by 5 bases and V by 5 bases; bases with no gene match: 10. Here the CDR3 reads CSASRTSGGRSETQYF. CDR3 DNA: TGCAGTGCTTCCCGGACTAGCGGGGGGAGATCGGAGACCCAGTACTTC.

This clonotype was observed at least ten times. The CDR3 protein is CSAQKTGPETQYF. The CDR3 DNA is TGCAGCGCCCAGAAGACAGGGCCCGAGACCCAGTACTTC. The chain carries TRBV29-1 and TRBJ2-5; 7 bases fit TRBD1. Germline V gene lookup returns CDR1 SQVTM and CDR2 ANQGSEA. The CDR3 contains 13 residues. J lost 5 bases, V lost 7 bases, and 10 bases had no gene match. The entire variable domain, with the rest obtained from reference TRBV29-1 and TRBJ2-5, is as follows: SAVISQKPSRDICQRGTSLTIQCQVDSQVTMMFWYRQQPGQSLTLIATANQGSEATYESGFVIDKFPISRPNLTFSTLTVSNMSPEDSSIYLCSAQKTGPETQYFGPGTRLLVL.

This clonotype occurred a few times. The J gene is TRBJ2-3, the V gene TRBV5-5; perhaps TRBD1 as D (5 bases). The CDR3 is made up of 17 amino acids. V gave up 4 bases and J gave up 2 bases, with 20 bases separating them. Germline loops: CDR1 SGHKS, CDR2 YYEKEE (reference sequence). The DNA for the CDR3 is TGTGCCAGCAGCCAACTCTGGGGCTTAGCCACCACAGATACGCAGTATTTT. Translated: CASSQLWGLATTDTQYF. Supplemented by reference TRBV5-5 and TRBJ2-3, the full variable domain reads DAGVTQSPTHLIKTRGQQVTLRCSPISGHKSVSWYQQVLGQGPQFIFQYYEKEERGRGNFPDRFSARQFPNYSSELNVNALLLGDSALYLCASSQLWGLATTDTQYFGPGTRLTVL.